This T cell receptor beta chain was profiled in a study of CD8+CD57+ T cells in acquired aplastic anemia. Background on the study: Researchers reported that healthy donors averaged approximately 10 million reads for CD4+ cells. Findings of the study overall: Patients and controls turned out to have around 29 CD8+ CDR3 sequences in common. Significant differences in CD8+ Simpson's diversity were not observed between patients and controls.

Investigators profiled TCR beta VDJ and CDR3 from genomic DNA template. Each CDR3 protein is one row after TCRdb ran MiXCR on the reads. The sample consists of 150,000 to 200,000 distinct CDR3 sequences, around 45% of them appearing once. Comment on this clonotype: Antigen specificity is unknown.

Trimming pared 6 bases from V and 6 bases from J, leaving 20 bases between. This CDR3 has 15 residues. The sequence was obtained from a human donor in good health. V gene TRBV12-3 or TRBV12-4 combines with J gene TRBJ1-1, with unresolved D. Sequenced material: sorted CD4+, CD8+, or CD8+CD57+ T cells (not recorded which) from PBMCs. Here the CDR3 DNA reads TGTGCCAGCAGCCCGACCCCAGTCGCAGAGGCTGAAGCTTTCTTT. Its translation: CASSPTPVAEAEAFF.